This TCR beta chain was identified in a study of T cell responses to AZD1222 COVID-19 vaccine. Produced via immunoSEQ multiplex PCR; TCRdb's table is partial and in-frame only. This sample has tens of thousands of clones; 88% occur once, and the top ten carry 10%. This receptor was obtained from an adult in good health. This specimen was peripheral blood, taken on day 0 of MenACWY control vaccination.

The DNA of the CDR3 is TGTGCCTGGAGTGTTGGACTTAGCACAGATACGCAGTATTTT. Translation: CAWSVGLSTDTQYF. The chain combines TRBV30 with TRBJ2-3; D is perhaps TRBD2 (5 bases). The ends were cut back, 0 bases at V and 0 bases at J, with 7 bases in the middle. Germline V gene sequence: CDR1 GTSNPN, CDR2 SVGIG (reference sequence). This CDR3 contains 14 residues.